This record concerns one T cell receptor beta chain sequence. The CDR3 length is 14 residues. V was clipped by 3 bases and J by 7 bases, with 12 bases between them. The germline CDR1 and CDR2 sequences are MNHEY and SVGAGI. This sample is part of a study of blood T cell repertoires in COVID-19. Assay: immunoSEQ multiplex PCR; the TCRdb copy retains only in-frame clones and omits some. The table lists about 340,000 clones, more than 85% of them singletons, with less than 20% in the top ten. Symptom resolution, clearance, or two negative PCRs marked the recovered donors of Cohort 3. The sequenced sample consisted of PBMCs or T cells enriched from blood (not recorded which). This chain uses TRBV6-5 with TRBJ1-4; tentative D call: TRBD1 (5 bases). The TCR comes from a woman younger than 45 who had recovered from COVID-19. This CDR3 is CASSYREGREKLFF. For the CDR3, the DNA is TGTGCCAGCAGTTATCGGGAGGGGCGTGAAAAACTGTTTTTT.